This passage covers 19 T cell receptor beta chains from one sample sequenced in a study of blood T cell repertoires in COVID-19. Measured with immunoSEQ multiplex PCR; TCRdb has only the in-frame clones, and not every one. The repertoire holds some 200,000 clones, with roughly 80% as singletons. The sample comprised PBMCs or T cells enriched from blood (not recorded which). These receptors were collected from a woman aged 60-75 years with acute COVID-19.

The chain combines TRBV6-2 or TRBV6-3 with TRBJ1-6; no firm D call. Trimming removed 0 bases at V and 8 bases at J, with 8 bases between. The CDR3 is made up of 14 amino acids. Per germline, CDR1 MNHEY and CDR2 SVGEGT. The CDR3 bases are TGTGCCAGCAGTTACTCCCGGTCGTATTCACCCCTCCACTTT. Encoded protein: CASSYSRSYSPLHF.

This chain joins TRBV9 and TRBJ2-2; TRBD2 matches at 7 bases. The J segment lost 7 bases and the V segment lost 0 bases, leaving 15 bases of the junction unmatched. Germline V lookup: CDR1 SGDLS, CDR2 YYNGEE. The CDR3 length is 18 residues. The CDR3 loop reads CASSVALGRGLTGGELFF. The CDR3 DNA is TGTGCCAGCAGCGTAGCTCTGGGGAGGGGACTTACCGGCGGGGAGCTGTTTTTT.

The rearrangement uses TRBV27 and TRBJ1-6; TRBD1 might be the D (5 bases). The V end was cut by 5 bases, the J end by 6 bases, with 17 bases between. The CDR3 covers 16 residues. Germline V lookup: CDR1 MNHEY, CDR2 SMNVEV (reference sequence). CDR3 region: CASSPGDRPINSPLHF. The CDR3 DNA reads TGTGCCAGCAGTCCCGGCGACAGACCAATTAATTCACCCCTCCACTTT.

The genes are TRBV4-2 and TRBJ2-6, with D possibly matching TRBD1 (5 bases). The V end was cut by 4 bases, the J end by 1 base, with 29 bases between. The germline gives CDR1 LGHNA, CDR2 YNFKEQ. The CDR3 is 22 amino acids. CDR3 coding DNA: TGTGCCAGCAGCCGGAAAGTTGAGATATACAGGTCAGGCGCATCTGGGGCCAACGTCCTGACTTTC. This sequence encodes CASSRKVEIYRSGASGANVLTF.

The rearrangement links TRBV4-3 to TRBJ1-4; 9 bases are a match to TRBD1. The CDR3 is 16 residues long. V gave up 2 bases and J gave up 5 bases; unmatched junction bases: 6. Germline lookup yields CDR1 LGHNA and CDR2 YSLEER. CDR3 DNA sequence: TGCGCCAGCAGCCAATACACCGGGACAGGGAATGAAAAACTGTTTTTT. It specifies CASSQYTGTGNEKLFF.

V is TRBV7-2 and J is TRBJ2-2, with a tentative D call TRBD1 (5 bases). Trimming removed 6 bases at V and 6 bases at J, with 17 bases between. The CDR3 has 15 amino acids. Germline CDR1 reads SGHTA; CDR2 reads FQGNSA. DNA of the CDR3: TGTGCCAGCAGTCGACAGCAGGGTCAGGCCGGGGAGCTGTTTTTT. Translation: CASSRQQGQAGELFF. Variable domain in full (rest from reference TRBV7-2 and TRBJ2-2): GAGVSQSPSNKVTEKGKDVELRCDPISGHTALYWYRQSLGQGLEFLIYFQGNSAPDKSGLPSDRFSAERTGGSVSTLTIQRTQQEDSAVYLCASSRQQGQAGELFFGEGSRLTVL.

This rearrangement joins TRBV5-1 to TRBJ2-3; weak D call: TRBD2 (7 bases). V dropped 4 bases and J dropped 0 bases, with 12 bases sitting between them. Germline V gene lookup returns CDR1 SGHRS and CDR2 YFSETQ. The CDR3 sequence is 15 residues long. The CDR3 here is CASSQGRASTDTQYF. The DNA of the CDR3 is TGCGCCAGCAGCCAGGGGAGGGCAAGCACAGATACGCAGTATTTT.

The rearrangement uses TRBV9 and TRBJ2-2; TRBD2 is a possible D gene (7 bases). CDR1 is SGDLS, CDR2 YYNGEE, per germline. V dropped 3 bases and J dropped 6 bases, with 9 bases sitting between them. The CDR3 is 13 amino acids. This chain's CDR3 is CASSAGGPGELFF. CDR3 bases: TGTGCCAGCAGCGCGGGGGGCCCCGGGGAGCTGTTTTTT.

V gene TRBV7-2 combines with J gene TRBJ2-7; TRBD2 is a possible D gene (5 bases). V dropped 1 base and J dropped 7 bases, with 14 bases sitting between them. Germline V gene data show CDR1 as SGHTA and CDR2 as FQGNSA. The CDR3 covers 14 residues. The CDR3 loop reads CASSLVGLAREQYV. The CDR3, as DNA: TGTGCCAGCAGCTTAGTGGGCCTAGCTAGGGAGCAGTACGTC.

The chain recombines TRBV7-9 with TRBJ1-2, with 9 positions matching TRBD1. Germline assignment: CDR1 SEHNR and CDR2 FQNEAQ (reference sequence). This CDR3 has 14 amino acids. Losses at the gene ends were 4 bases for V and 6 bases for J; bases not matched to a gene: 6. The CDR3 sequence: CASSSPDRGDGYTF. The CDR3 DNA is TGTGCCAGCAGCTCACCTGACAGGGGGGATGGCTACACCTTC. Variable domain in full (rest from reference TRBV7-9 and TRBJ1-2): DTGVSQNPRHKITKRGQNVTFRCDPISEHNRLYWYRQTLGQGPEFLTYFQNEAQLEKSRLLSDRFSAERPKGSFSTLEIQRTEQGDSAMYLCASSSPDRGDGYTFGSGTRLTVV.

The rearrangement joins TRBV7-7 to TRBJ1-4; the D gene is possibly TRBD1 (6 bases). Germline loops: CDR1 SSHAT, CDR2 FNYEAQ (reference sequence). V lost 5 bases, J lost 8 bases, and 21 bases lay in between. The CDR3 covers 16 residues. The DNA of the CDR3 is TGTGCCAGCAGCCCGGGGGGGGCAACTCACGGAGAAAAACTGTTTTTT. As protein: CASSPGGATHGEKLFF.

This clone was counted at least ten times. The chain couples TRBV7-9 to TRBJ2-3, with TRBD2 identical over 12 bases. The CDR3 sequence is 17 residues long. The ends lost 5 bases at V and 1 base at J; junction bases unmatched: 7. Germline loops: CDR1 SEHNR, CDR2 FQNEAQ (reference sequence). The CDR3 nucleotides are TGTGCCAGCAGCCCCGGACTAGCGGGATCGGGCACAGATACGCAGTATTTT. Translation: CASSPGLAGSGTDTQYF.

The chain carries TRBV4-1 and TRBJ2-1; TRBD2 matches 10 bases. The J segment lost 6 bases and the V segment lost 0 bases, leaving 11 bases of the junction unmatched. CDR3 size: 18 residues. Germline-derived CDR1 and CDR2 are MGHRA and YSYEKL. CDR3 DNA sequence: TGCGCCAGCAGCCAAGATAGCGGACTAGCGGATCCCCTCAATGAGCAGTTCTTC. This sequence encodes CASSQDSGLADPLNEQFF.

The rearrangement joins TRBV4-1 to TRBJ2-7; D gene uncertain. The CDR3 is 12 residues long. With 11 bases removed from V and 3 bases from J, the gap between germline ends came to 14 bases. Germline V lookup: CDR1 MGHRA, CDR2 YSYEKL. The CDR3 DNA sequence: TGCGCCGGGCTACCTGCCGACTACGAGCAGTACGTC. Amino acids: CAGLPADYEQYV.

The J gene is TRBJ1-2, the V gene TRBV11-3; D is undetermined. The germline gives CDR1 SGHNT, CDR2 YENEEA. The CDR3 is 14 residues long. Trimming shortened V by 2 bases and J by 4 bases, and 11 bases separated the two germline ends. CDR3 residues: CASSLWLGIYGYTF. The CDR3 DNA is TGTGCCAGCAGCTTATGGTTGGGCATCTATGGCTACACCTTC. The complete variable domain, with remaining parts taken from reference TRBV11-3 and TRBJ1-2, reads EAGVVQSPRYKIIEKKQPVAFWCNPISGHNTLYWYLQNLGQGPELLIRYENEEAVDDSQLPKDRFSAERLKGVDSTLKIQPAELGDSAVYLCASSLWLGIYGYTFGSGTRLTVV.

V gene TRBV12-3 or TRBV12-4 combines with J gene TRBJ1-2; D remains unclear. Trimming took off 1 base at V and 2 bases at J, with 5 bases between the two ends. This CDR3 region has 13 residues. The CDR3 bases are TGTGCCAGCAGTTTAGGAGGCAACTATGGCTACACCTTC. Its translation: CASSLGGNYGYTF.

The chain recombines TRBV4-1 with TRBJ2-7; TRBD1 might be the D (6 bases). The CDR3 loop spans 13 amino acids. The V and J ends lost 6 bases and 7 bases respectively, with 16 bases between them. Germline V CDR1 and CDR2: MGHRA, YSYEKL. The CDR3 DNA is TGCGCCAGCAGGTCGACAGGTATAGGAGAGCAGTACTTC. This codes for CASRSTGIGEQYF.

The rearrangement joins TRBV11-3 to TRBJ2-3, with 10 bases that match TRBD2. Unmatched junction bases numbered 4, after V lost 1 base and J lost 0 bases. The CDR3 covers 17 residues. Germline V gives CDR1 SGHNT, CDR2 YENEEA. CDR3 residues: CASSLGTSGSSTDTQYF. The CDR3 nucleotides read TGTGCCAGCAGCTTAGGGACTAGCGGATCTAGCACAGATACGCAGTATTTT.

The chain is built from TRBV6-5 and TRBJ1-5; 8 bases match TRBD1. The CDR3 is 14 amino acids. Looked up from germline, CDR1 is MNHEY and CDR2 is SVGAGI. J gave up 5 bases and V 4 bases, and 4 bases lay outside the gene matches. In DNA form, the CDR3 reads TGTGCCAGCAGTTTGTACAGGGGGGATCAGCCCCAGCATTTT. Residues: CASSLYRGDQPQHF.